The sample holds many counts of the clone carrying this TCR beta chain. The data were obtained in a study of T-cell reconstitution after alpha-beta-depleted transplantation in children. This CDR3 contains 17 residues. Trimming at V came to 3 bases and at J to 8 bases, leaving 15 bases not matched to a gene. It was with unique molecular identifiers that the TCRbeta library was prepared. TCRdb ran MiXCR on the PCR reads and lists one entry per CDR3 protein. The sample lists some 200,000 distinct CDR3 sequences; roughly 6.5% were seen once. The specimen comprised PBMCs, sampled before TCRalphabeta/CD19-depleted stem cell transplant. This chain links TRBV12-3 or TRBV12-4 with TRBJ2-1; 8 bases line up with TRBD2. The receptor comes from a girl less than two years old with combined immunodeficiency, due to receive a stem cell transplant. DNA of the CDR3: TGTGCCAGCAGTTTCCCTAGCGGGTCCGGCCTGTGGGATGAGCAGTTCTTC. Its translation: CASSFPSGSGLWDEQFF.